This TCR beta chain was recovered during a study of cytomegalovirus exposure and HLA in healthy donors. There are a few counts of this clone. Germline CDR1 ENHRY, CDR2 SYGVKD. The CDR3 contains 9 residues. The V and J ends lost 11 bases and 8 bases respectively, with 9 bases between them. 13 Jbeta primers and 60 Vbeta primers were used for the PCR. Measured with immunoSEQ multiplex PCR; TCRdb has only the in-frame clones, and not every one. The sample carries under 110,000 clones, about 71% recorded once. The sequence was obtained from a boy aged 5-17 years in good health and CMV-seronegative. The source material was PBMCs. V usage is TRBV10-3 and J usage is TRBJ1-1; no clear D gene. CDR3 region: CASRLEAFF. The CDR3 coding sequence is TGTGCCTCGCGGCTGGAAGCTTTCTTT.